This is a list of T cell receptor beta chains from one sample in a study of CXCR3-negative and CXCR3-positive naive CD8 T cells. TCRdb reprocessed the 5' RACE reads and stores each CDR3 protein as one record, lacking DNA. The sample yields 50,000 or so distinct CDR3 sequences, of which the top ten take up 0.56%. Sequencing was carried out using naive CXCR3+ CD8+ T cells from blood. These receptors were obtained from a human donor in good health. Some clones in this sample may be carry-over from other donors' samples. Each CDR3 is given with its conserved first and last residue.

CASSQGTGDLYEQYF,TRBV5-1,TRBJ2-7
CASSLSGTGPSYEQYF,TRBV4-1,TRBJ2-7
CSVEGGTSVSYRADTQYF,TRBV29-1,TRBJ2-3
CASSSGLDTQYF,TRBV27,TRBJ2-3
CASSLSGQGVEKLFF,TRBV27,TRBJ1-4
CASSQARGPGNEQFF,TRBV4-3,TRBJ2-1
CASGGRWEETQYF,TRBV11-2,TRBJ2-5
CASSLGGGALEQFF,TRBV13,TRBJ2-1
CASTRGVTEAFF,TRBV6-6,TRBJ1-1
CASNIGTINEQFF,TRBV7-2,TRBJ2-1
CASSRMRGNTEAFF,TRBV9,TRBJ1-1
CASSFRTGLDSNEQYF,TRBV7-2,TRBJ2-7
CASSYEQSSYEQYF,TRBV7-6,TRBJ2-7
CASTDASGGPLEQYF,TRBV6-2/TRBV6-3,TRBJ2-7
CASSLLLRGDYEQYF,TRBV27,TRBJ2-7
CSARDISNQPQHF,TRBV20-1,TRBJ1-5
CASNDRDRGYEQYF,TRBV12-3/TRBV12-4,TRBJ2-7
CASSLAHGEVYNEQFF,TRBV7-9,TRBJ2-1
CSVAEDRDGYTF,TRBV29-1,TRBJ1-2
CASSGRHSTDTQYF,TRBV21-1,TRBJ2-3
CASSLSAALTDTQYF,TRBV27,TRBJ2-3
CASSESPGGELFF,TRBV2,TRBJ2-2